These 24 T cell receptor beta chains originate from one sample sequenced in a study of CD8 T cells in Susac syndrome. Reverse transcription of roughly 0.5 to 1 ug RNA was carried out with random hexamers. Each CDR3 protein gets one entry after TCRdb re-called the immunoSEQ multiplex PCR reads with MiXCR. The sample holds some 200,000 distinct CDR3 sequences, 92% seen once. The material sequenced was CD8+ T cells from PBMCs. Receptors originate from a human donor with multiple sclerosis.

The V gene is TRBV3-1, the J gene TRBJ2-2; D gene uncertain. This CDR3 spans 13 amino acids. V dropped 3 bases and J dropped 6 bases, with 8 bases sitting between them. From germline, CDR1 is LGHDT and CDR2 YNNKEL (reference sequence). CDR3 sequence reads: CASSQFFPGELFF. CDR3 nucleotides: TGTGCCAGCAGCCAGTTTTTCCCCGGGGAGCTGTTTTTT.

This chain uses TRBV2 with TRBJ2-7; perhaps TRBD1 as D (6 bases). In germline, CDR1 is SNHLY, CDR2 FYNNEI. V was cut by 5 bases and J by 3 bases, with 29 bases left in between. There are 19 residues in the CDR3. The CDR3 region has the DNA TGTGCCAGCAGTTACACCACAGGGAAAGCTGACATTACTAACTACGAGCAGTACTTC. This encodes CASSYTTGKADITNYEQYF.

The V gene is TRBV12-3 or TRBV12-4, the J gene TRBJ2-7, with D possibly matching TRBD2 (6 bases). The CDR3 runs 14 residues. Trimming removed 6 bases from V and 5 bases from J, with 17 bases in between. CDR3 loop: CASSQDWGGHEQYF. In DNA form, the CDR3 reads TGTGCCAGCAGCCAGGACTGGGGAGGACACGAGCAGTACTTC.

The CDR3 loop reads CASSQSWGAGEQYF. DNA of the CDR3: TGTGCCAGCAGTCAAAGTTGGGGGGCGGGCGAGCAGTACTTC. The chain uses TRBV2 and TRBJ2-7, with D tentatively TRBD1 or TRBD2 (6 bases each). Germline V gene data show CDR1 as SNHLY and CDR2 as FYNNEI. Trimming stripped 5 bases from V and 6 bases from J, with 17 bases between. The CDR3 totals 14 residues.

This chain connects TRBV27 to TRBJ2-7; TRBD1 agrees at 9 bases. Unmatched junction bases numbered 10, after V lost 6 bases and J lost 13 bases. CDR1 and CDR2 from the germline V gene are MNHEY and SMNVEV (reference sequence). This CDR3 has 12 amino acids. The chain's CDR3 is CASSPRWDRVYF. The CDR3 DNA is TGTGCCAGCAGCCCTCGGTGGGACAGGGTCTACTTC.

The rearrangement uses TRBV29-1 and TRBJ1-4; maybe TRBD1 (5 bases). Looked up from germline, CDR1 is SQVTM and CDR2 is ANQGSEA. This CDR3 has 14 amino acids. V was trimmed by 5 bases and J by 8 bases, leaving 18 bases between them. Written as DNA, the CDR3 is TGCAGCGTTATGTCTGGGGGGGATCGCGAAAAACTGTTTTTT. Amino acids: CSVMSGGDREKLFF.

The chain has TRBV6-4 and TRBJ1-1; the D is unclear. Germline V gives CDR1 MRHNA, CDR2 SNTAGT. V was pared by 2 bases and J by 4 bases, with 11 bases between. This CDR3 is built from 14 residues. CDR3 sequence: CASSDGGGGTEAFF. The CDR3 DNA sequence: TGTGCCAGCAGTGACGGTGGCGGTGGCACTGAAGCTTTCTTT.

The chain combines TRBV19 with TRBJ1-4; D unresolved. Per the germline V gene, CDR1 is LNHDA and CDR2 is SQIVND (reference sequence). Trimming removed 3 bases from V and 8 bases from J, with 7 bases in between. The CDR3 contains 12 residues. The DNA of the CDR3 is TGTGCCAGTAGTATCGTCGGAGAAAAACTGTTTTTT. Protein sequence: CASSIVGEKLFF.

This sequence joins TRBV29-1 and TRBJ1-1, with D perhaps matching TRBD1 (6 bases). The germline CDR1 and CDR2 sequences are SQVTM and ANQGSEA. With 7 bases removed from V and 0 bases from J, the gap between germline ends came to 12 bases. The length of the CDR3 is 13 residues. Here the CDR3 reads CSAGDMLNTEAFF. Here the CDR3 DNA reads TGCAGCGCCGGGGACATGTTGAACACTGAAGCTTTCTTT.

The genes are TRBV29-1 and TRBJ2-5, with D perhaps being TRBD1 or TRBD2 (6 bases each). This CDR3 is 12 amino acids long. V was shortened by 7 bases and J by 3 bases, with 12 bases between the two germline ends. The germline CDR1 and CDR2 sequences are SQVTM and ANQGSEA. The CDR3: CSAEGGEETQYF. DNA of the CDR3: TGCAGCGCCGAGGGGGGTGAAGAGACCCAGTACTTC.

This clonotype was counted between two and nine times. The CDR3 DNA follows: TGTGCCAGCAGTTACGCAACGGACAGTAGGAATGAGCAGTTCTTC. Translation: CASSYATDSRNEQFF. The chain combines TRBV6-5 with TRBJ2-1; D might be TRBD1 (6 bases). The ends were cut back, 2 bases at V and 7 bases at J, with 15 bases in the middle. This CDR3 contains 15 residues. Germline CDR1 reads MNHEY; CDR2 reads SVGAGI.

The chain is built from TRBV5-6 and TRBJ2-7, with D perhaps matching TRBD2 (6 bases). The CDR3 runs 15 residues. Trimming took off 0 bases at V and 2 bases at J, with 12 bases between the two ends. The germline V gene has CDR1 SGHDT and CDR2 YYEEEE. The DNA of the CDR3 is TGTGCCAGCAGCTTGGGCACTAGCCTTGCCTACGAGCAGTACTTC. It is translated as CASSLGTSLAYEQYF.

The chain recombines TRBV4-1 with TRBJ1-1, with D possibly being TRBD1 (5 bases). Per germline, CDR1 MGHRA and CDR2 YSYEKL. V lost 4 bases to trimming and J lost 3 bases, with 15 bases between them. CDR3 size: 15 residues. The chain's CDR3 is CASSRGLEGDTEAFF. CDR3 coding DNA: TGCGCCAGCAGCCGGGGATTGGAAGGGGACACTGAAGCTTTCTTT.

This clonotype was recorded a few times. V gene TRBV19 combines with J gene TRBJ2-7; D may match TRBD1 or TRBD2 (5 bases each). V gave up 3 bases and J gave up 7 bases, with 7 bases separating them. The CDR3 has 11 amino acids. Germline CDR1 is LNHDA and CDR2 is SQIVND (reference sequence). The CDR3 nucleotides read TGTGCCAGTAGTATGGGGGAGGAGCAGTACTTC. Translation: CASSMGEEQYF.

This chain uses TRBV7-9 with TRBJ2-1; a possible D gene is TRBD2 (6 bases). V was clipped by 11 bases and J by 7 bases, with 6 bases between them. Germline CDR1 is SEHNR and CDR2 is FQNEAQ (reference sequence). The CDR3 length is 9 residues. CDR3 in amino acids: CAGGNEQFF. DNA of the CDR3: TGTGCCGGAGGGAATGAGCAGTTCTTC.

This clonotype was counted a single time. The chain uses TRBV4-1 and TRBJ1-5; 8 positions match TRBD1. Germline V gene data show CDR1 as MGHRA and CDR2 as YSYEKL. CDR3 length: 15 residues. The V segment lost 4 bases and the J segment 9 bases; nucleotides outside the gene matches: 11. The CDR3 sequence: CASSLTGVLPWPQHF. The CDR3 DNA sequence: TGCGCCAGCAGCCTGACAGGGGTTTTGCCGTGGCCCCAGCATTTT.

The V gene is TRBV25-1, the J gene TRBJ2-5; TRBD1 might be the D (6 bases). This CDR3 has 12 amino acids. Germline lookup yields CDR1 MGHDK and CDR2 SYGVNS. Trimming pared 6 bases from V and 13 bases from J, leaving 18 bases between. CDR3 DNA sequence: TGTGCCAGCAGGTTAACAGGGACGAGGTGGTACTTC. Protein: CASRLTGTRWYF.

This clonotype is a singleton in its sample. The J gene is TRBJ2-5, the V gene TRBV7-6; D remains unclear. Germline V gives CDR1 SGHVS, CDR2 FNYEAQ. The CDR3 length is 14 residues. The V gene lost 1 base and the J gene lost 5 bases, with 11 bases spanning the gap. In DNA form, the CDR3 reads TGTGCCAGCAGCTTAGGACCCGAAAGGGAGACCCAGTACTTC. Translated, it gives CASSLGPERETQYF.

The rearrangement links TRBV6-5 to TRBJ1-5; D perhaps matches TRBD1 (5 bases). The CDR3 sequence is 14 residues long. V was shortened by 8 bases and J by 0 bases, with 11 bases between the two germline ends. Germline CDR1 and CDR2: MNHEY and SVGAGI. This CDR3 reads CASRGSASNQPQHF. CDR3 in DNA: TGTGCCAGCCGGGGGTCAGCTAGCAATCAGCCCCAGCATTTT.

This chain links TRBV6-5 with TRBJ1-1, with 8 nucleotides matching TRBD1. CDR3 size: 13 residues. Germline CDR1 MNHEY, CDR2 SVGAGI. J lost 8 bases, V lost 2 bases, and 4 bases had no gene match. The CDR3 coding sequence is TGTGCCAGCAGTTACGGGGACAGGACCGAAGCTTTCTTT. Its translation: CASSYGDRTEAFF.

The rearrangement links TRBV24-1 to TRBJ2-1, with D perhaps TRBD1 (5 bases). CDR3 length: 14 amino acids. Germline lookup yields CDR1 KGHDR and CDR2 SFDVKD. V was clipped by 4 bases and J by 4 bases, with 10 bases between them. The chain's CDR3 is CATSDPDSYNEQFF. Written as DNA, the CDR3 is TGTGCCACCAGTGACCCCGACAGTTACAATGAGCAGTTCTTC.

The CDR3 nucleotides are TGTGCCTGGAGCGCTCAAGGGGCCACGGTCTACGAGCAGTACTTC. It is translated as CAWSAQGATVYEQYF. The gene calls are TRBV30 and TRBJ2-7, with D maybe TRBD1 (5 bases). The CDR3 is made up of 15 amino acids. Germline V lookup: CDR1 GTSNPN, CDR2 SVGIG (reference sequence). V was cut by 3 bases and J by 3 bases, with 18 bases left in between.

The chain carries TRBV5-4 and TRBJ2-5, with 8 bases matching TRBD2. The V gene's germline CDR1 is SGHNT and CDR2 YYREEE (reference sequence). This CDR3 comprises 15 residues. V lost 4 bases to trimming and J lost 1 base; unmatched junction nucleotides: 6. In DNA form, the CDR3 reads TGTGCCAGCAGCGACCCTGCGGGAGGCCAAGAGACCCAGTACTTC. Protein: CASSDPAGGQETQYF.

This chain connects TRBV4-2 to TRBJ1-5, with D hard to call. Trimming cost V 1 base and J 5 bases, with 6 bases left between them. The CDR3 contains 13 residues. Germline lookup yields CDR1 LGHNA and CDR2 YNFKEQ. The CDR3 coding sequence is TGTGCCAGCAGCCAAGGAACTGATCAGCCCCAGCATTTT. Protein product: CASSQGTDQPQHF.